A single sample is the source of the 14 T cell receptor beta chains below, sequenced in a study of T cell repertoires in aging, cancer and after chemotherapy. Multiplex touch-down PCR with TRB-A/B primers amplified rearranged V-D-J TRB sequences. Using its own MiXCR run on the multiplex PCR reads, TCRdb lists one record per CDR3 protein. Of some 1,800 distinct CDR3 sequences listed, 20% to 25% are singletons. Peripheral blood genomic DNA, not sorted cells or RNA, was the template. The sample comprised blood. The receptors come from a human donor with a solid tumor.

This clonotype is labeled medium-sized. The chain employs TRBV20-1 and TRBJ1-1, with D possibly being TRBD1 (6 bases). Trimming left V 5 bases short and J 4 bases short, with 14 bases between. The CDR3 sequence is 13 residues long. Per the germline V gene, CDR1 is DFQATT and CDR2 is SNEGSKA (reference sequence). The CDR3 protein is CSASQGQSTEAFF. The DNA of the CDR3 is TGCAGTGCTTCGCAGGGGCAAAGCACTGAAGCTTTCTTT.

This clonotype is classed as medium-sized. The CDR3 DNA is TGCAGTGCCAGACAGGGCCTATCCTACGAGCAGTACTTC. This encodes CSARQGLSYEQYF. This sequence joins TRBV20-1 and TRBJ2-7; TRBD1 matches at 7 bases. CDR1 and CDR2 (germline): DFQATT, SNEGSKA (reference sequence). The CDR3 runs to 13 residues. The trim removed 6 bases at V and 1 base at J, leaving 6 bases unmatched.

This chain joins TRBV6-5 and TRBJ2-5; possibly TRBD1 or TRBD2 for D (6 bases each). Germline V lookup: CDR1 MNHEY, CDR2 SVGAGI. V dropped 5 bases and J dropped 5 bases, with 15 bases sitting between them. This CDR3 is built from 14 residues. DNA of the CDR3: TGTGCCAGCAGTGGGTTAGAAGGGGGGGAGACCCAGTACTTC. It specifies CASSGLEGGETQYF.

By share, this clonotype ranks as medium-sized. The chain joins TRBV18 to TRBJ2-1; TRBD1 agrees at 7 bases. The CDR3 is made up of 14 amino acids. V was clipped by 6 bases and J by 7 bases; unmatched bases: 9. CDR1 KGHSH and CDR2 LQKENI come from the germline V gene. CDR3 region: CASSPDPQGNEQFF. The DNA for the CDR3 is TGTGCCAGCTCGCCAGATCCACAGGGGAATGAGCAGTTCTTC.

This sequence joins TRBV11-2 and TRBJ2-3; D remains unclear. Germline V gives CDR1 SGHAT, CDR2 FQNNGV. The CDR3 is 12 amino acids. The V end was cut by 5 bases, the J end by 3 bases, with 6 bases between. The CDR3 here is CASSRGTDTQYF. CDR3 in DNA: TGTGCCAGCAGCCGTGGAACAGATACGCAGTATTTT.

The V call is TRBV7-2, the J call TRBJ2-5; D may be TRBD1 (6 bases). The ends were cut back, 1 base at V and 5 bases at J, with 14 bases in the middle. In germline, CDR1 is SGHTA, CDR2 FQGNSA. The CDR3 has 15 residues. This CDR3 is CASSLGPDSGETQYF. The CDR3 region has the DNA TGTGCCAGCAGCTTAGGCCCGGACAGTGGGGAGACCCAGTACTTC.

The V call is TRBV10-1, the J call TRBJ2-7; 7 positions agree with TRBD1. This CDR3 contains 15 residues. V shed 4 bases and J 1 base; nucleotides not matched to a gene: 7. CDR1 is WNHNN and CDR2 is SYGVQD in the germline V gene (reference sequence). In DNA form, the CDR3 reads TGCGCCAGCAGTGCCAGACAGGGCCTATCCTACGAGCAGTACTTC. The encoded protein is CASSARQGLSYEQYF.

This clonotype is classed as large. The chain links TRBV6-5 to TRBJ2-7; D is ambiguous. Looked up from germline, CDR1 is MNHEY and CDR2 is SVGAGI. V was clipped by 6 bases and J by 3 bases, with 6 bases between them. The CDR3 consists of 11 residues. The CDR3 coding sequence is TGTGCCAGCAGGACAAACTACGAGCAGTACTTC. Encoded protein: CASRTNYEQYF.

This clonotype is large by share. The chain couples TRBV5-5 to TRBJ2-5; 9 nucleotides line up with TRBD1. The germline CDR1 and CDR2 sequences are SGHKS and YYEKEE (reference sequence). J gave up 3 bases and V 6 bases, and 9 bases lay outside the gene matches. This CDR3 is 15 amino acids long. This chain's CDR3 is CASTRDRVEEETQYF. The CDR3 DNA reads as TGTGCCAGCACCCGGGACAGGGTGGAGGAAGAGACCCAGTACTTC.

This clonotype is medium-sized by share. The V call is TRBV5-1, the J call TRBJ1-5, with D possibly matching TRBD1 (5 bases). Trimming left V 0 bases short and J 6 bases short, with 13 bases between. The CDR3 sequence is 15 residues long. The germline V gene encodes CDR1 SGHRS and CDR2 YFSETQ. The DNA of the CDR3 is TGCGCCAGCAGCTTGGAGCCAGGGTTGGGTCAGCCCCAGCATTTT. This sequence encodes CASSLEPGLGQPQHF.

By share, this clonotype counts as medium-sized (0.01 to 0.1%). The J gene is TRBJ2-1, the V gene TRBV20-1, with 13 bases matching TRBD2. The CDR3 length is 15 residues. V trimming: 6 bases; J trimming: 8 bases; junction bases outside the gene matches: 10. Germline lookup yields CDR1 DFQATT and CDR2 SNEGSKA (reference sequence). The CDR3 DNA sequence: TGCAGTGCAATACCCGGGACTAGCGGGACCGATGAGCAGTTCTTC. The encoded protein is CSAIPGTSGTDEQFF.

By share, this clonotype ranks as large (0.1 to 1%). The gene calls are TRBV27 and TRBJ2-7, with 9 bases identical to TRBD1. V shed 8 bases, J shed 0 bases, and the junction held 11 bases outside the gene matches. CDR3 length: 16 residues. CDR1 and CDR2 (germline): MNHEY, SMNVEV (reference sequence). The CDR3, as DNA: TGTGCCAGCGCCATAGGACAGGGGAAAAGCTCCTACGAGCAGTACTTC. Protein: CASAIGQGKSSYEQYF.

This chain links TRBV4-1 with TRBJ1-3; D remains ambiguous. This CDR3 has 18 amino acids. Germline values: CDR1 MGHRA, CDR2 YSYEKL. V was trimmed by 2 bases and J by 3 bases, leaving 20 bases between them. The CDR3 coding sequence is TGCGCCAGCAGCCAAATGGATATGGGGATGGCAGTTGGAAACACCATATATTTT. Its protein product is CASSQMDMGMAVGNTIYF.

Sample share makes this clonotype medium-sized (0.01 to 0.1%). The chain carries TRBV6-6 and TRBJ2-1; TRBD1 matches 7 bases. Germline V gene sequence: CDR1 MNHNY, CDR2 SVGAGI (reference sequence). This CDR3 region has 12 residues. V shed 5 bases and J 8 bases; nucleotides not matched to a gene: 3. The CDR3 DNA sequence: TGTGCCAGCAGTAGACAGGGAGATGAGCAGTTCTTC. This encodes CASSRQGDEQFF.